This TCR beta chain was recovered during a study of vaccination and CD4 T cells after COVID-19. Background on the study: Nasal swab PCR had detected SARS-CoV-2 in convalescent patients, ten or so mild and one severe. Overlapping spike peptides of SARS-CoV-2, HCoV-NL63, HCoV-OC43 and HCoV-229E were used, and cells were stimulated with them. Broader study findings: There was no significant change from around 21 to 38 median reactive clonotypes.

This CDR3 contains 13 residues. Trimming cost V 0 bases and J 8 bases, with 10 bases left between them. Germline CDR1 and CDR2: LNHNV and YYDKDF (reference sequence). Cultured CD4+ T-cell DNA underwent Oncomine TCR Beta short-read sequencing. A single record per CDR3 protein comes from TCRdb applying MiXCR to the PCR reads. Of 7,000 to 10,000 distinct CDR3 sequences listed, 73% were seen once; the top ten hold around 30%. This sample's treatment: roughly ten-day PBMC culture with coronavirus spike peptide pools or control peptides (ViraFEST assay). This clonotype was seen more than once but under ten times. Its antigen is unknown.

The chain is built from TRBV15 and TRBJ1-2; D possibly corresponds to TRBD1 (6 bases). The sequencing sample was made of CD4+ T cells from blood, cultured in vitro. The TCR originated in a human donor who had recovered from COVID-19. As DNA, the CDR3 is TGTGCCACCAGCAGAGATACAGGGTACGGCTACACCTTC. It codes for CATSRDTGYGYTF.